The 23 T cell receptor beta chains presented below share a single source sample, sequenced in a study of CD8 T cells in Susac syndrome. After extraction with the RNeasy kit, about 0.5 to 1 ug of the RNA was reverse transcribed using random hexamers. From the immunoSEQ multiplex PCR reads, TCRdb called clonotypes with MiXCR, one entry per CDR3 protein. The sample includes some 100,000 distinct CDR3 sequences, 95% of them seen just once. The sequenced sample consisted of CD8+ T cells from PBMCs. These receptors originate from a human donor with Susac syndrome.

The rearrangement links TRBV6-2 or TRBV6-3 to TRBJ2-2, with D possibly matching TRBD2 (6 bases). V lost 4 bases to trimming and J lost 5 bases, with 11 bases between them. The CDR3 totals 14 residues. Germline V gives CDR1 MNHEY, CDR2 SVGEGT. The CDR3 coding sequence is TGTGCCAGCAGTTTCGGGACTGAGACCGGGGAGCTGTTTTTT. This translates into CASSFGTETGELFF.

The DNA for the CDR3 is TGTGCCAGCATGACAGGCCCCGGAGGCTACACCTTC. Translation gives CASMTGPGGYTF. This chain links TRBV7-9 with TRBJ1-2; perhaps TRBD1 as D (6 bases). The CDR3 runs 12 residues. The germline gives CDR1 SEHNR, CDR2 FQNEAQ (reference sequence). Trimming shortened V by 7 bases and J by 8 bases, and 14 bases separated the two germline ends.

This sequence joins TRBV6-2 or TRBV6-3 and TRBJ2-2; D is ambiguous. In germline, CDR1 is MNHEY, CDR2 SVGEGT. Trimming pared 5 bases from V and 4 bases from J, leaving 11 bases between. CDR3 size: 14 residues. The CDR3 sequence is CASSLRSTTGELFF. Here the CDR3 DNA reads TGTGCCAGCAGTCTACGCAGCACCACCGGGGAGCTGTTTTTT.

The chain recombines TRBV29-1 with TRBJ1-1; tentatively, D is TRBD1 (6 bases). V lost 1 base and J 8 bases, leaving 17 bases between the germline ends. The V gene's germline CDR1 is SQVTM and CDR2 ANQGSEA. The length of the CDR3 is 14 residues. This CDR3 is CSVEVLGADHEAFF. For the CDR3, the DNA is TGCAGCGTTGAAGTTCTGGGGGCCGATCACGAAGCTTTCTTT.

The rearrangement joins TRBV2 to TRBJ2-5; possible D gene TRBD1, 6 bases. The CDR3 has 12 amino acids. The germline gives CDR1 SNHLY, CDR2 FYNNEI. Between the trimmed V and J ends, which lost 6 bases and 5 bases, there was a span of 10 bases. The CDR3 here is CASRGGVETQYF. CDR3 nucleotides: TGTGCCAGCAGAGGGGGTGTCGAGACCCAGTACTTC.

The V and J genes are TRBV20-1 and TRBJ1-1, with unresolved D. Germline CDR1 DFQATT, CDR2 SNEGSKA (reference sequence). The CDR3 has 14 amino acids. V lost 3 bases, J lost 1 base, and 12 bases lay in between. CDR3 sequence reads: CSARGSSGNTEAFF. The CDR3 region has the DNA TGCAGTGCTAGGGGATCTTCCGGGAACACTGAAGCTTTCTTT.

The chain carries TRBV9 and TRBJ2-7; TRBD1 or TRBD2 may be the D gene (5 bases each). Deletions cut 0 bases from V and 2 bases from J, with 9 bases between. The germline CDR1 and CDR2 sequences are SGDLS and YYNGEE. This CDR3 is 14 amino acids long. The CDR3 loop is CASSVGDETYEQYF. The CDR3 coding sequence is TGTGCCAGCAGCGTAGGGGACGAGACCTACGAGCAGTACTTC.

The chain uses TRBV24-1 and TRBJ2-5, with TRBD2 matching over 9 bases. CDR1 is KGHDR and CDR2 is SFDVKD in the germline V gene. This CDR3 has 15 residues. V lost 3 bases, J lost 4 bases, and 5 bases stayed unmatched. CDR3 nucleotides: TGTGCCACCAGTGATCCGCTAGCGGGACTAGAGACCCAGTACTTC. Translation gives CATSDPLAGLETQYF.

The V and J genes are TRBV14 and TRBJ1-1; the D gene is possibly TRBD1 (5 bases). The V and J ends lost 4 bases and 0 bases respectively, with 18 bases between them. Looked up from germline, CDR1 is SGHDN and CDR2 is FVKESK. The CDR3 loop spans 17 amino acids. The CDR3 here is CASSPGIWEGMNTEAFF. The CDR3 DNA reads TGTGCCAGCAGCCCCGGGATTTGGGAGGGGATGAACACTGAAGCTTTCTTT. Combining the CDR3 with reference TRBV14 and TRBJ1-1 gives the whole variable domain EAGVTQFPSHSVIEKGQTVTLRCDPISGHDNLYWYRRVMGKEIKFLLHFVKESKQDESGMPNNRFLAERTGGTYSTLKVQPAELEDSGVYFCASSPGIWEGMNTEAFFGQGTRLTVV.

The V gene is TRBV13, the J gene TRBJ2-1; 13 nucleotides agree with TRBD2. V trimming: 4 bases; J trimming: 0 bases; junction bases outside the gene matches: 6. The CDR3 covers 18 residues. CDR1 is PRHDT, CDR2 FYEKMQ, per germline (reference sequence). CDR3 sequence: CASSSGLAGASSYNEQFF. In DNA, the CDR3 is TGTGCCAGCAGCTCCGGACTAGCGGGGGCTAGCTCCTACAATGAGCAGTTCTTC. Supplemented by reference TRBV13 and TRBJ2-1, the full variable domain reads AAGVIQSPRHLIKEKRETATLKCYPIPRHDTVYWYQQGPGQDPQFLISFYEKMQSDKGSIPDRFSAQQFSDYHSELNMSSLELGDSALYFCASSSGLAGASSYNEQFFGPGTRLTVL.

The genes are TRBV2 and TRBJ2-1, with D unresolved. The CDR3 has 15 amino acids. Germline assignment: CDR1 SNHLY and CDR2 FYNNEI. V was clipped by 7 bases and J by 5 bases, with 18 bases between them. CDR3 DNA: TGTGCCAGCATGTGGAGTCTCGGAGAAAACAATGAGCAGTTCTTC. Protein: CASMWSLGENNEQFF.

The chain links TRBV20-1 to TRBJ2-7; D is perhaps TRBD1 (5 bases). In germline, CDR1 is DFQATT, CDR2 SNEGSKA (reference sequence). CDR3 length: 15 residues. V lost 3 bases and J lost 3, with 18 bases in between. The CDR3 region has the DNA TGCAGTGCTAGGTCTTGGGCAGGGCAAAACTACGAGCAGTACTTC. Its protein is CSARSWAGQNYEQYF.

This clonotype was found once. In DNA, the CDR3 is TGTGCCAGCAGTTCGGGACAGGGGCTAATATCCCCTCAAAACGAGCAGTACTTC. Translated, it gives CASSSGQGLISPQNEQYF. The gene calls are TRBV28 and TRBJ2-7, with 10 bases matching TRBD1. CDR1 and CDR2 from the germline V gene are MDHEN and SYDVKM. The CDR3 is made up of 18 amino acids. Trimming cost V 4 bases and J 5 bases; bases outside gene matches: 17.

The chain carries TRBV24-1 and TRBJ1-5; D is uncertain. V dropped 10 bases and J dropped 3 bases, with 12 bases sitting between them. This CDR3 is 13 amino acids long. CDR1 is KGHDR and CDR2 is SFDVKD in the germline V gene. The DNA for the CDR3 is TGTGCCACTCTAGAGGACGCCAATCAGCCCCAGCATTTT. Translation: CATLEDANQPQHF.

This chain connects TRBV25-1 to TRBJ1-1; D ambiguous. CDR1 and CDR2 (germline): MGHDK, SYGVNS. This CDR3 has 14 residues. V lost 4 bases and J lost 5, with 14 bases in between. The CDR3 DNA is TGTGCCAGCAGTGTCTCTGGAGGTTATACTGAAGCTTTCTTT. Translation gives CASSVSGGYTEAFF.

The chain joins TRBV28 to TRBJ2-7; perhaps TRBD1 as D (6 bases). The CDR3 length is 15 residues. Trimming took off 7 bases at V and 0 bases at J, with 16 bases between the two ends. Per germline, CDR1 MDHEN and CDR2 SYDVKM. CDR3 in amino acids: CASTPHTGTSYEQYF. The CDR3 coding sequence is TGTGCCAGCACCCCCCATACAGGGACCTCCTACGAGCAGTACTTC.

The chain combines TRBV20-1 with TRBJ2-7; D ambiguous. Per the germline V gene, CDR1 is DFQATT and CDR2 is SNEGSKA (reference sequence). CDR3 length: 10 amino acids. Trimming removed 5 bases from V and 1 base from J, with 3 bases in between. The CDR3 spells CSAPSYEQYF. The DNA of the CDR3 is TGCAGTGCTCCTTCCTACGAGCAGTACTTC.

The V call is TRBV27, the J call TRBJ2-7, with D tentatively TRBD2 (6 bases). Trimming stripped 8 bases from V and 5 bases from J, with 16 bases between. The CDR3 totals 13 residues. Germline loops: CDR1 MNHEY, CDR2 SMNVEV (reference sequence). In nucleotides, the CDR3 is TGTGCCAGCCGGGGGTATAGTGCCGACGAGCAGTACTTC. Translated, it gives CASRGYSADEQYF.

The V gene is TRBV7-2, the J gene TRBJ2-5; D is ambiguous. This CDR3 has 14 residues. V lost 5 bases to trimming and J lost 5 bases, with 15 bases between them. CDR1 is SGHTA and CDR2 is FQGNSA in the germline V gene. In DNA, the CDR3 is TGTGCCAGCAGCACGAGGACCCCCCCCGAGACCCAGTACTTC. Its translation is CASSTRTPPETQYF.

The chain joins TRBV5-6 to TRBJ1-1; tentative D call: TRBD1 (5 bases). CDR3 length: 13 amino acids. The germline gives CDR1 SGHDT, CDR2 YYEEEE. V lost 2 bases, J lost 4 bases, and 9 bases lay in between. The CDR3 sequence is CASSFGGGTEAFF. The DNA of the CDR3 is TGTGCCAGCAGCTTTGGGGGAGGCACTGAAGCTTTCTTT.

This chain connects TRBV5-6 to TRBJ2-5; unclear D gene. Deletions cut 4 bases from V and 5 bases from J, with 12 bases between. Germline CDR1 reads SGHDT; CDR2 reads YYEEEE. CDR3 size: 13 residues. The CDR3 DNA sequence: TGTGCCAGCAGCCCTCCGGCCGCTGAGACCCAGTACTTC. Residues: CASSPPAAETQYF. Full variable domain (remainder filled in from reference TRBV5-6 and TRBJ2-5): DAGVTQSPTHLIKTRGQQVTLRCSPKSGHDTVSWYQQALGQGPQFIFQYYEEEERQRGNFPDRFSGHQFPNYSSELNVNALLLGDSALYLCASSPPAAETQYFGPGTRLLVL.

This sequence joins TRBV9 and TRBJ1-4, with 11 bases matching TRBD1. There are 13 residues in the CDR3. From germline, CDR1 is SGDLS and CDR2 YYNGEE. V shed 9 bases and J 7 bases; nucleotides not matched to a gene: 5. The CDR3 bases are TGTGCCACCCCGGGGACAGGGGGTGAAAAACTGTTTTTT. This gives the protein CATPGTGGEKLFF.

The chain recombines TRBV20-1 with TRBJ2-2; 9 bases are shared with TRBD1. CDR3 length: 15 amino acids. CDR1 DFQATT and CDR2 SNEGSKA come from the germline V gene (reference sequence). Unmatched junction bases numbered 11, after V lost 6 bases and J lost 6 bases. The CDR3 DNA reads as TGCAGTGCCGAGAAGGGACAGGGTACGGCCGGGGAGCTGTTTTTT. This translates into CSAEKGQGTAGELFF.